This T cell receptor (beta chain) was profiled in a study of T cells in Graves' hyperthyroidism and ophthalmopathy. Amplification yielded TCR beta CDR3 regions, with RNA transcripts as the source. The primer set for the first-round RT-PCR of the TCR CDR3 was HTBI. One entry per CDR3 protein results from TCRdb running MiXCR on the multiplex PCR reads. The sample yields hundreds of thousands of distinct CDR3 sequences, about 15% seen once. Points from the study as a whole: Most thyroid clonotypes that were expanded above 0.001 also turned up in blood. It was a median 6.5 months before onset that the model predicted ophthalmopathy.

The CDR3 consists of 16 residues. CDR1 MNHEY and CDR2 SMNVEV come from the germline V gene (reference sequence). J lost 5 bases, V lost 6 bases, and 15 bases had no gene match. Many counts were recorded for this clonotype. Its antigen is not known. Out of over 7.5 ml of fresh peripheral blood came the PBMCs. The sequence was collected from a woman in her twenties or thirties with Graves' hyperthyroidism that later progressed to Graves' ophthalmopathy. Specimen: blood. The genes are TRBV27 and TRBJ1-2, with TRBD1 matching 7 bases. CDR3 DNA sequence: TGTGCCAGCAGGCAACGTAGTGGCGGGACAGCTTATGGCTACACCTTC. This encodes CASRQRSGGTAYGYTF.